This section outlines one T cell receptor (beta chain) sequence together with its context. Its specific antigen is unknown. Base qualities are missing; no much larger clone stands one base away. Whole blood was collected in K2EDTA tubes by collaborating institutions according to the institutions' own protocols. For TCRbeta analysis, collaborators shipped samples as frozen whole blood, isolated PBMCs, or DNA extracted from either of those sample types. The immunoSEQ Assay, a bias-controlled multiplex PCR, was used to amplify TCRbeta CDR3 regions from genomic DNA. Processing in the source paper ran as follows. Nucleated cell counts per sample were estimated from amplification of reference gene primers within the assay. To quantify the absolute abundance of each unique TCRbeta CDR3 rearrangement, sequence reads were collapsed and filtered. For each sample, productive Simpson clonality was calculated by taking the square root of Simpson's diversity index across productive rearrangements. The table was pulled from immuneACCESS by TCRdb, which kept in-frame rearrangements only. Such tables lose some clones; where checked, under half of the loss comes from unresolved V genes, and the rest has no known cause. The DNA gave D and trimming, while V, J and clone size come from that table. The sample table shows just over 300,000 clones, and around 90% are seen once. Roughly 2.3% of the sample is in the top ten clones.

The data derive from a study of blood T cell repertoires in COVID-19 (dated by TCRdb to 2019 to 2021). Study-wide context: The collaborator samples originated in the United States, Italy and Spain and spanned the acute and convalescent phases of COVID-19. The material from the prospective study consisted of cDNA or gDNA derived from T cells, B-cell-depleted T cells, or PBMCs. Deeply sampled blood TCRbeta repertoires from subjects exposed to, actively infected with, or recovered from COVID-19 were included in the dataset. The repertoires were released in a freely available public database intended as a resource for research on the immune response to SARS-CoV-2. The samples were drawn from two sources: the first 160 participants of the ongoing ImmuneRACE study, and 1,200 or so subjects contributed by 6 global collaborators. A de-identified subject ID, COVID-19 status, age in years and sex were almost always included in the sample metadata. Where available, HLA class I and class II types were taken from metadata supplied by the sample provider and were not determined by assay-based typing.

General study outcomes and caveats: The quantity of clinical and demographic metadata differed by source and by participant and was supplied without curation.

The CDR3 runs 15 amino acids, cysteine and phenylalanine included. The only DNA kept is the CDR3, 45 bases in frame from the first base. Compared with germline, V lacks 4 bases and J lacks 4 bases; bases without a gene match: 5. Sequences MGHRA (CDR1) and YSYEKL (CDR2) are obtained from the germline V gene. Recombination linked TRBV4-1 to TRBJ1-4; TRBD1 fits 8 bases in the junction. This sequence was found in a man aged 18 to 30 with active or convalescent COVID-19. Specimen: peripheral blood. The encoded CDR3 is CASSLSGTGNEKLFF. The sequenced DNA is TGCGCCAGCAGCCTATCCGGGACAGGTAATGAAAAACTGTTTTTT.